This entry lists 24 T cell receptor beta chains sequenced from one sample in a study of identical twins. MiXCR, applied by TCRdb to the 5' RACE reads, yields one record per CDR3 protein. The repertoire consists of hundreds of thousands of distinct CDR3 sequences, with 9.4% occurring once and the leading ten covering 5% to 6%. Sequencing input: memory (CD45RO+) T cells sorted from blood. The source is a woman between 18 and 29 years old in good health.

The gene calls are TRBV7-2 and TRBJ2-2, with TRBD1 matching 9 bases. Trimming at V came to 6 bases and at J to 5 bases, leaving 7 bases not matched to a gene. The CDR3 covers 15 residues. Germline V gene data show CDR1 as SGHTA and CDR2 as FQGNSA. The CDR3 DNA reads as TGTGCCAGCAGTACACAGGGGGCTGGTACCGGGGAGCTGTTTTTT. It is translated as CASSTQGAGTGELFF.

This clonotype was counted ten times or more. This chain uses TRBV6-1 with TRBJ2-7; the match to TRBD2 covers 8 bases. This CDR3 has 16 residues. Germline V gene data show CDR1 as MNHNS and CDR2 as SASEGT. V was pared by 6 bases and J by 2 bases, with 12 bases of the junction left unmatched. For the CDR3, the DNA is TGTGCCAGCAGCCGAGATACCAGCGGGGGTGCCTACGAGCAGTACTTC. Translation gives CASSRDTSGGAYEQYF.

This clonotype was counted many times. The rearrangement joins TRBV11-3 to TRBJ2-3, with TRBD2 identical over 8 bases. CDR3 length: 17 residues. With 0 bases clipped from V and 3 bases from J, the junction kept 8 bases outside the gene matches. CDR1 and CDR2 from the germline V gene are SGHNT and YENEEA. The CDR3 nucleotides read TGTGCCAGCAGCTTAGATCTCTTGATAGCGGGAACAGATACGCAGTATTTT. It encodes CASSLDLLIAGTDTQYF.

The rearrangement links TRBV15 to TRBJ2-2, with D possibly matching TRBD2 (6 bases). V was clipped by 1 base and J by 4 bases, with 10 bases between them. This CDR3 is built from 15 residues. Germline V gene lookup returns CDR1 LNHNV and CDR2 YYDKDF (reference sequence). The CDR3 here is CATSRGGKTTGELFF. The DNA for the CDR3 is TGTGCCACCAGCAGAGGCGGGAAGACCACCGGGGAGCTGTTTTTT.

This clonotype was seen repeatedly, ten times or more. The chain employs TRBV9 and TRBJ2-1; TRBD1 aligns across 8 bases. Per germline, CDR1 SGDLS and CDR2 YYNGEE. CDR3 size: 16 residues. V shed 3 bases and J 0 bases; nucleotides not matched to a gene: 5. The CDR3 spells CASSAGGSGSYNEQFF. For the CDR3, the DNA is TGTGCCAGCAGCGCAGGGGGCTCGGGCTCCTACAATGAGCAGTTCTTC.

This clonotype was counted at least ten times. The chain combines TRBV20-1 with TRBJ1-2; 7 positions agree with TRBD1. The trim removed 6 bases at V and 4 bases at J, leaving 17 bases unmatched. The CDR3 spans 16 residues. Per the germline V gene, CDR1 is DFQATT and CDR2 is SNEGSKA (reference sequence). The CDR3 coding sequence is TGCAGTGCCCCTAGACAGGGCCTGGCCGTTTCCTATGGCTACACCTTC. It specifies CSAPRQGLAVSYGYTF.

This clonotype has at least ten counts. The rearrangement links TRBV20-1 to TRBJ2-2; unclear D gene. The CDR3 loop spans 16 amino acids. The V gene lost 1 base and the J gene lost 7 bases, with 19 bases spanning the gap. From germline, CDR1 is DFQATT and CDR2 SNEGSKA (reference sequence). Here the CDR3 DNA reads TGCAGTGCTAGAGCAGTCGGCGGCCTCAAGGGCGGGGAGCTGTTTTTT. Its translation is CSARAVGGLKGGELFF.

This clonotype was observed many times. An end of the junction differs from the germline gene, which may be a read error. This chain links TRBV2 with TRBJ2-2, with no clear D. The CDR3 totals 12 residues. Germline V gene sequence: CDR1 SNHLY, CDR2 FYNNEI. Here the CDR3 DNA reads TGTGCCAGCAGCGAAGCCAAGAGGGAGCTGTTTTTT. This codes for CASSEAKRELFF.

This clonotype turned up a few times. V is TRBV5-1 and J is TRBJ2-5; 8 bases agree with TRBD2. Looked up from germline, CDR1 is SGHRS and CDR2 is YFSETQ. This CDR3 is 17 amino acids long. J was trimmed by 5 bases and V by 2 bases; bases with no gene match: 14. CDR3 DNA: TGCGCCAGCAGCTTAGGGACTAGTAGGCGTCTCCGGGAGACCCAGTACTTC. Its protein product is CASSLGTSRRLRETQYF.

This clonotype was picked up many times. The chain links TRBV15 to TRBJ1-5; no definite D call. This CDR3 is built from 13 residues. V dropped 0 bases and J dropped 6 bases, with 6 bases sitting between them. Germline assignment: CDR1 LNHNV and CDR2 YYDKDF (reference sequence). The CDR3 nucleotides read TGTGCCACCAGCAGAGATCGGGGTCAGCCCCAGCATTTT. Translating gives CATSRDRGQPQHF.

In its sample, this clonotype was seen many times. CDR3 sequence (DNA): TGTGCCAGCAGCCATACGACTAGCGGATCCTACGAGCAGTACTTC. Translation gives CASSHTTSGSYEQYF. This sequence joins TRBV7-9 and TRBJ2-7; TRBD2 matches at 9 bases. The trim removed 5 bases at V and 1 base at J, leaving 6 bases unmatched. The CDR3 loop spans 15 amino acids. Germline V lookup: CDR1 SEHNR, CDR2 FQNEAQ (reference sequence).

This clonotype was counted between two and nine times. This chain links TRBV9 with TRBJ1-2, with D unclear. This CDR3 contains 14 residues. The ends were cut back, 2 bases at V and 5 bases at J, with 13 bases in the middle. CDR1 and CDR2 (germline): SGDLS, YYNGEE. The CDR3 spells CASSVQVNLYGYTF. The CDR3 DNA reads as TGTGCCAGCAGCGTGCAGGTTAACTTGTATGGCTACACCTTC.

The rearrangement joins TRBV5-6 to TRBJ2-3; 8 bases line up with TRBD1. The trim removed 4 bases at V and 5 bases at J, leaving 9 bases unmatched. CDR1 is SGHDT and CDR2 is YYEEEE in the germline V gene. The CDR3 runs 15 residues. The CDR3 region has the DNA TGTGCCAGCAGCCGGGGCAGGGGGCGCGAAGATACGCAGTATTTT. Its protein product is CASSRGRGREDTQYF.

The chain combines TRBV6-2 or TRBV6-3 with TRBJ1-2; D ambiguous. The CDR3 covers 13 residues. Germline V gene lookup returns CDR1 MNHEY and CDR2 SVGEGT. V lost 4 bases, J lost 5 bases, and 11 bases lay in between. CDR3 nucleotide sequence: TGTGCCAGCAGTTGGAAAGGAGTGTATGGCTACACCTTC. Protein product: CASSWKGVYGYTF.

This clonotype has ten or more counts. The CDR3 coding sequence is TGTGCCAGCAGTCCCCAGGGTCGCAATGAGCAGTTCTTC. Protein product: CASSPQGRNEQFF. The V and J genes are TRBV12-3 or TRBV12-4 and TRBJ2-1, with a possible D match to TRBD1 (5 bases). V was cut by 5 bases and J by 6 bases, with 11 bases left in between. The CDR3 runs to 13 residues.

In nucleotides, the CDR3 is TGTGCCAGCAGCTTAAGCAGCGCCGGAGGTGCCGATACGCAGTATTTT. Protein product: CASSLSSAGGADTQYF. The chain carries TRBV7-9 and TRBJ2-3, with D possibly being TRBD2 (5 bases). CDR3 length: 16 residues. V was clipped by 2 bases and J by 6 bases, with 18 bases between them. Germline assignment: CDR1 SEHNR and CDR2 FQNEAQ (reference sequence).

Turning to this clonotype: One end of the junction is discordant with germline, which a read error may explain. The chain employs TRBV12-3 or TRBV12-4 and TRBJ2-1, with TRBD2 matching over 12 bases. The CDR3 is 18 residues long. The CDR3 sequence is CTSSPSRLAGGRGRGQFF. CDR3 nucleotides: TGTACCAGCAGTCCCTCCCGCCTAGCGGGGGGGCGCGGGAGGGGGCAGTTCTTC.

This clonotype was counted ten times or more. The chain employs TRBV9 and TRBJ2-1, with D unclear. V shed 7 bases and J shed 3 bases, with 5 bases lying between them. The V gene's germline CDR1 is SGDLS and CDR2 YYNGEE. The CDR3 length is 11 residues. The CDR3 loop is CASGNYNEQFF. DNA of the CDR3: TGTGCCAGCGGGAACTACAATGAGCAGTTCTTC.

This clonotype appeared many times. This chain joins TRBV20-1 and TRBJ2-5; 7 nucleotides line up with TRBD2. Germline V lookup: CDR1 DFQATT, CDR2 SNEGSKA (reference sequence). The V segment lost 1 base and the J segment 1 base; nucleotides outside the gene matches: 3. The CDR3 length is 14 residues. CDR3 DNA: TGCAGTGCTAGAGGGCTAGCGGTCCAAGAGACCCAGTACTTC. As protein: CSARGLAVQETQYF.

This sequence joins TRBV5-1 and TRBJ2-7, with D possibly called TRBD1 or TRBD2 (5 bases each). The CDR3 loop spans 14 amino acids. Germline V gene lookup returns CDR1 SGHRS and CDR2 YFSETQ. V was clipped by 6 bases and J by 2 bases, with 15 bases between them. The chain's CDR3 is CASTKGQGAYEQYF. The DNA for the CDR3 is TGCGCCAGCACCAAAGGTCAGGGAGCCTACGAGCAGTACTTC.

This clonotype was seen many times. The chain employs TRBV4-3 and TRBJ2-1; 12 bases are shared with TRBD2. Germline loops: CDR1 LGHNA, CDR2 YSLEER. This CDR3 region has 16 residues. V trimming: 2 bases; J trimming: 4 bases; junction bases outside the gene matches: 3. DNA for the CDR3: TGCGCCAGCAGCCAAACCGGGACTAGCGGGTACAATGAGCAGTTCTTC. Residues: CASSQTGTSGYNEQFF.

This clonotype was observed many times. The CDR3 loop is CSARGRGGGYEQYF. As DNA, the CDR3 is TGCAGTGCTAGGGGGCGGGGGGGAGGCTACGAGCAGTACTTC. This chain joins TRBV20-1 and TRBJ2-7; 9 bases are shared with TRBD2. Unmatched junction bases numbered 6, after V lost 3 bases and J lost 3 bases. The CDR3 is 14 amino acids. Germline assignment: CDR1 DFQATT and CDR2 SNEGSKA (reference sequence).

This clonotype was picked up a small number of times. The chain carries TRBV20-1 and TRBJ1-2, with 7 bases aligning to TRBD1. The V and J ends lost 4 bases and 0 bases, in that order; junction bases with no gene match: 8. The germline V gene has CDR1 DFQATT and CDR2 SNEGSKA (reference sequence). This CDR3 has 15 residues. The CDR3 region is CSATRQGRTNYGYTF. CDR3 nucleotide sequence: TGCAGTGCTACGAGACAGGGCAGGACTAACTATGGCTACACCTTC.

In its sample, this clonotype was seen a few times. J is TRBJ2-2 and V is TRBV5-1; 8 bases are shared with TRBD2. The CDR3 sequence is 17 residues long. Germline V CDR1 and CDR2: SGHRS, YFSETQ. The V gene end was trimmed by 0 bases and the J gene end by 1 base; junction bases not matched to a gene: 5. CDR3 protein: CASSLAAGALNTGELFF. The CDR3 nucleotides read TGCGCCAGCAGCTTGGCAGCGGGGGCCTTGAACACCGGGGAGCTGTTTTTT.